The clone carrying this TCR beta chain occurred once. Its antigen is not known. The CDR3 length is 18 residues. Per the germline V gene, CDR1 is GTSNPN and CDR2 is SVGIG (reference sequence). V lost 2 bases and J lost 1, with 23 bases in between. Time point meaning: blood 2 weeks post-SBRT. Documented treatment: 15 Gy SBRT to primary tumor, nephrectomy 4 weeks later. After SBRT, blood was collected at 2 and 4 weeks, plus baseline. The method was immunoSEQ multiplex PCR; TCRdb's version includes in-frame clones alone and lacks a portion of them. The sample lists more than 100,000 clones; 85% to 90% were seen once. The sample belongs to a study of radiation and T cells in renal cell carcinoma. Study details: Nephrectomy followed 15 Gy stereotactic body radiation by 4 weeks.

Broader study findings: Without pretreatment biopsies, baseline tumor clonotype presence was undetermined. Top tumor clonotypes rose in blood 2 weeks post-radiation, then contracted.

Sequences were derived from blood, sampled from a patient whose treatment included radiotherapy and nephrectomy. The chain recombines TRBV30 with TRBJ1-2; a weak D match, TRBD1 (6 bases). This TCR was sampled from a woman between 70 and 85 years old with renal cell carcinoma. CDR3 loop: CAWSYRVPSLFFNYGYTF. CDR3 bases: TGTGCCTGGAGTTACAGGGTGCCCTCTTTATTCTTTAACTATGGCTACACCTTC.